This T cell receptor beta chain was captured in a study of blood T cell repertoires in COVID-19. Study-level information: COVID-19 samples from acute and convalescent phases originated in the United States, Italy and Spain. T cells, B-cell-depleted T cells, or PBMCs provided the cDNA or gDNA that served as material.

Original methodology: Amplifying reference gene primers gave estimates of nucleated cell counts. The method was immunoSEQ multiplex PCR; TCRdb's version includes in-frame clones alone and lacks a portion of them. V, J and clone size are taken as reported in that table, and D and trimming were inferred from the DNA itself. The table includes about 80,000 clones, over 70% detected once. Material for sequencing was peripheral blood. The source is a human donor in a cohort sampled during active COVID-19.

In DNA form, the CDR3 reads TGCGCCAGCAGCCCGACAGCTTTCGAGACTGAAGCTTTCTTT. Translation gives CASSPTAFETEAFF. The chain has TRBV5-1 and TRBJ1-1; the D gene is possibly TRBD1 (5 bases). This CDR3 is built from 14 residues. Per germline, CDR1 SGHRS and CDR2 YFSETQ. Trimming shortened V by 4 bases and J by 5 bases, and 15 bases separated the two germline ends.